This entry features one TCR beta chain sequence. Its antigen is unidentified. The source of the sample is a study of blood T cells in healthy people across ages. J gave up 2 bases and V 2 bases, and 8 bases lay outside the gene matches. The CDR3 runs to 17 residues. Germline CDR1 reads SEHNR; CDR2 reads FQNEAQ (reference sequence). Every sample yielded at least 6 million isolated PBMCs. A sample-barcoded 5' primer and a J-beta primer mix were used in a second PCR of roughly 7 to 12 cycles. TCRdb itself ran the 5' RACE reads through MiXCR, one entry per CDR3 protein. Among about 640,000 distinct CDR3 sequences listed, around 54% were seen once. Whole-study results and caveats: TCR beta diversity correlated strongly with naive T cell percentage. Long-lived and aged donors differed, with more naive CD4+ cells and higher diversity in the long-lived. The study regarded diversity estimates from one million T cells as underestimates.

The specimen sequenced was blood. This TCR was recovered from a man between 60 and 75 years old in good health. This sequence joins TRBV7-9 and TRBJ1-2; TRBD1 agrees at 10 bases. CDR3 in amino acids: CASSLNRQGASNYGYTF. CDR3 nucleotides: TGTGCCAGCAGCTTAAATCGACAGGGGGCATCGAACTATGGCTACACCTTC.